This TCR beta chain was captured in a study of blood T cell repertoires in COVID-19. Per the study methods: Counts of nucleated cells, estimated from reference gene primer amplification, were obtained. Some clones are missing from TCRdb's copy, which holds only in-frame ones; the method was immunoSEQ multiplex PCR. V and J calls and clone size are as listed in that table; D and trimming were resolved from the DNA. Among about 170,000 clones, under 90% were seen once, and the ten largest hold around 2.1%. The CDR3 spans 15 residues. CDR1 and CDR2 (germline): GTSNPN, SVGIG (reference sequence). The ends were cut back, 4 bases at V and 0 bases at J, with 14 bases in the middle.

Sequencing input: peripheral blood. The TCR originated in a woman over 75 with acute or convalescent COVID-19. The chain joins TRBV30 to TRBJ2-3, with TRBD2 as a possible D gene (6 bases). The CDR3 sequence: CAWISGRSSTDTQYF. The DNA of the CDR3 is TGTGCCTGGATTAGCGGTAGATCTAGCACAGATACGCAGTATTTT.